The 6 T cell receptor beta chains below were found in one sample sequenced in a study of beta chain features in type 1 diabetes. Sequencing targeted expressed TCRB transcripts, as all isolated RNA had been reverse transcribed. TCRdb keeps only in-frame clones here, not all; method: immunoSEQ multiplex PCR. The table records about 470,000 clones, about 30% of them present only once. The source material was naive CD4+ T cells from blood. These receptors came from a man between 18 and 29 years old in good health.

CDR3 sequence reads: CSVSGLAGAFGGTQYF. CDR3 nucleotide sequence: TGCAGCGTGTCCGGACTAGCGGGTGCTTTTGGGGGTACGCAGTATTTT. The chain couples TRBV29-1 to TRBJ2-3, with TRBD2 identical over 11 bases. The V gene's germline CDR1 is SQVTM and CDR2 ANQGSEA. Unmatched junction bases numbered 16, after V lost 6 bases and J lost 8 bases. CDR3 length equals 16 residues.

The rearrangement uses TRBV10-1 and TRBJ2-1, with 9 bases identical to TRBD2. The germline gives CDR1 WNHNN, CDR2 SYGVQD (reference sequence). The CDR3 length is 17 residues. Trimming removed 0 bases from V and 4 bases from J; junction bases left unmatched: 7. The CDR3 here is CASSESIAGVIYNEQFF. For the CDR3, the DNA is TGCGCCAGCAGTGAGTCGATAGCGGGAGTCATTTACAATGAGCAGTTCTTC.

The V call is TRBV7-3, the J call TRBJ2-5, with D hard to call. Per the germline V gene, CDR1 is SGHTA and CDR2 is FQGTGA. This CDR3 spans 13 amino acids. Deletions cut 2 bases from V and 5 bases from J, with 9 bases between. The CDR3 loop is CASSLVRSETQYF. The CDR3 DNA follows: TGTGCCAGCAGCTTAGTTCGTTCGGAGACCCAGTACTTC.

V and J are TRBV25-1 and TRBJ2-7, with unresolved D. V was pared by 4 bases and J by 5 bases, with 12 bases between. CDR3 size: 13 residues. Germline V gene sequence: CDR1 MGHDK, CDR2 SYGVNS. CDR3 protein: CASSASGLHEQYF. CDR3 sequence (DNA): TGTGCCAGCAGTGCCTCCGGGCTCCACGAGCAGTACTTC.

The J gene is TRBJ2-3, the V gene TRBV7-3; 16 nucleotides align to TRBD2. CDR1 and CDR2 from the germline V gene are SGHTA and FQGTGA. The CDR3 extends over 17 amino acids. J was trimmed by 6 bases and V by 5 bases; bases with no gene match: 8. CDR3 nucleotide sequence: TGTGCCAGCAGCGCCCAGGGACTAGCGGGAGGGACCGATACGCAGTATTTT. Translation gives CASSAQGLAGGTDTQYF.

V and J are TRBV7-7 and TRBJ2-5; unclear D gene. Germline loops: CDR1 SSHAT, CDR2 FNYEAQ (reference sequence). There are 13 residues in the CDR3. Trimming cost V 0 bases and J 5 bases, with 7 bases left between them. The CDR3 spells CASSLALGETQYF. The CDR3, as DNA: TGTGCCAGCAGCTTAGCGCTTGGGGAGACCCAGTACTTC.